Detailed here is one T cell receptor (beta chain). The antigen it recognizes is unknown. It has no much larger one-base neighbor in the sample; base qualities were not kept. The source of the sample is a study of shared clonotypes between healthy human individuals (dated by TCRdb to the early 2020s). For the wider study: Two women and a few men aged 18 to 49 years were included in the cohort. For each donor, three plates each were used for CD4 naive and CD4 memory, two plates were used for CD8 naive, and one plate was used for CD8 memory. To estimate repertoire size and how much clonotypes are shared between individuals, the study performed deep sequencing of blood TCR repertoires from roughly five healthy adults. To increase sequencing depth and limit assay-specific biases, different laboratories used diverse techniques to prepare libraries and sequence TCR repertoires. Each donor's leukapheresis produced roughly between roughly 0.85 and 9.5 billion PBMCs.

General findings and caveats noted by the study authors: Pairwise subsampling led to the expectation that sequencing depth would affect the degree of clonotype sharing among donors. Sampling was limited to blood, and TCR repertoires in tissue likely differ from TCR repertoires in blood. Because the study included a small number of donors, the genetic and exposure-history diversity represented was limited. Incomplete sequencing was indicated by rarefaction of sorted-subset datasets, despite the large sequencing depth. Across a handful of donors, about 4.5% of naive CD4, roughly 3.4% of naive CD8, roughly 2.3% of memory CD4, and 0.3% to 0.45% of memory CD8 clonotypes were shared. Naive subsets generally had larger estimated clonotype richness than memory subsets did. Compared with non-shared clonotypes, the clonotypes found in all four sorted-subset donors had higher generation probabilities.

Using the deep immunoSEQ assay, multiplex PCR amplified TCR CDR3 regions from genomic DNA. Extracted genomic DNA from each cell subset was spread evenly across all wells of several immunoSEQ 96-well plates, with each plate serving as a replicate. For sorted subsets, about 0.2 ug genomic DNA, equal to approximately 30,000 T cell genomes, was loaded into each replicate PCR. The purified libraries were quantified using a Qubit 3.0 fluorometer, sized with a Bioanalyzer 2100, and then quantified again using the KAPA Library Quantification kit. A separate single-read 150-cycle Illumina NextSeq 550 flow cell was used to sequence each immunoSEQ 96-well plate. Per the source publication's procedure: Because only junctional sequences without quality scores were contained in the immunoSEQ output, filtering matching that applied to full-length reads could not be performed. Sequences were annotated with PyIR, a Python wrapper for IgBLAST v1.9, and V/J genes and CDR3 were assigned using IMGT germline references. Any read was removed if the V/J assignment was weak (E-value above 1e-6), the CDR3 was missing, or the read contained stop codons, out-of-frame junctions, or ambiguous translated residues. V3J clonotypes were defined as sequences sharing the same inferred V gene, J gene, and CDR3 amino acid sequence. Percentage overlap between repertoires was calculated by dividing the number of shared unique clonotypes by the size of the smaller repertoire. Richness of each repertoire was evaluated using RTK rarefaction, the Chao1 estimator, and Recon v2.1 estimates of unobserved clonotypes. Generation probabilities were computed with OLGA for all TCRbeta clonotypes obtained by the gDNA method from four donors. Held by TCRdb, this immuneACCESS table contains in-frame sequences only and omits some clones. Under half of the omission traces to an unresolved V gene where checked; the cause of the rest is unknown. From that table come the V and J calls and clone size; the DNA was used to work out D and trimming. The sample table records over 950,000 clones; 60% to 80% of these occur just once. Approximately 0.9% of the sample goes to the ten largest clones.

The donors were healthy, HIV-negative adults with no recently reported acute infections or vaccinations. Every donor was a Caucasian adult residing in Nashville, Tennessee, USA. CD4+ T cells were enriched by magnetic negative selection, after which naive cells were positively selected on CD45RA and the negative fraction was taken as the memory subset. Blood was obtained by leukapheresis, after which PBMCs were separated by Ficoll-Histopaque density gradient centrifugation and cryopreserved in liquid nitrogen vapor phase. Analytical flow cytometry was used to check the purity and quantity of each magnetically sorted T cell population. Each sorted fraction had its genomic DNA isolated and then quantified by UV absorbance on a Nanodrop 2000c. The CDR3, cysteine through phenylalanine, is 17 amino acids long. Of all the DNA, just the CDR3 is kept, 51 bases in frame from base 1. V loses 3 bases of germline sequence and J loses 4 bases, and the interval between the two ends is 19 bases. CDR1 and CDR2 were assigned from the germline V gene (reference sequence) as LNHDA and SQIVND.

The origin of this receptor is a man aged 18 to 29 in good health. Some clones in this sample may be carry-over from other donors' samples. In this chain, TRBV19 is recombined with TRBJ2-1, with a tentative D call of TRBD1 or TRBD2, each matching 5 bases. The sample consisted of memory CD4+ T cells from PBMCs. The sample's cell subset or site, from its label and the paper: CD45RA-negative fraction. The sequenced DNA is TGTGCCAGTAGTATCAGTCAACGAGGGTGGGGGTACAATGAGCAGTTCTTC. Its protein reads: CASSISQRGWGYNEQFF.